This passage covers 7 T cell receptor beta chains from one sample sequenced in a study of CD8+ T cells in alopecia areata. TCR sequencing used cDNA made by reverse transcription of extracted RNA. Some clones are missing from TCRdb's copy, which holds only in-frame ones; the method was immunoSEQ multiplex PCR. The sample carries over 150,000 clones, roughly three fifths recorded once. Treatment indicated: oral pan-JAK inhibitor, 5-10 mg twice daily. The input for sequencing was CD8+ T cells sorted from blood, taken at week 24, from a patient treated with tofacitinib. The receptors were gathered from a human donor with alopecia areata.

The chain carries TRBV19 and TRBJ1-6; no clear D gene. The germline V gene encodes CDR1 LNHDA and CDR2 SQIVND (reference sequence). The V end was cut by 3 bases, the J end by 8 bases, with 11 bases between. The CDR3 loop spans 14 amino acids. This CDR3 reads CASSIAGWDSPLHF. The DNA of the CDR3 is TGTGCCAGTAGTATTGCGGGGTGGGATTCACCCCTCCACTTT.

This clone has a handful of counts. The gene calls are TRBV29-1 and TRBJ2-1, with 7 nucleotides matching TRBD1. The germline V gene has CDR1 SQVTM and CDR2 ANQGSEA. After removal of 2 bases from V and 5 bases from J, the junction contained 15 bases not matched to a gene. The CDR3 totals 17 residues. The CDR3 sequence is CSVEYNGGQATNNEQFF. The CDR3 nucleotides are TGCAGCGTTGAATATAACGGTGGACAGGCCACGAACAATGAGCAGTTCTTC.

This chain connects TRBV5-6 to TRBJ2-1; 7 bases agree with TRBD1. The CDR3 contains 14 residues. The V segment lost 4 bases and the J segment 3 bases; nucleotides outside the gene matches: 4. CDR1 SGHDT and CDR2 YYEEEE come from the germline V gene. The CDR3: CASSGRDSYNEQFF. In DNA form, the CDR3 reads TGTGCCAGCAGCGGAAGGGACAGCTACAATGAGCAGTTCTTC.

The chain is built from TRBV4-2 and TRBJ2-3; D unresolved. The CDR3 has 14 residues. From germline, CDR1 is LGHNA and CDR2 YNFKEQ. V dropped 3 bases and J dropped 5 bases, with 12 bases sitting between them. In nucleotides, the CDR3 is TGTGCCAGCAGCCAGTCTGGGCCGGGAGATACGCAGTATTTT. It codes for CASSQSGPGDTQYF.

J is TRBJ2-1 and V is TRBV9, with a possible D match to TRBD2 (5 bases). Trimming cost V 0 bases and J 13 bases, with 8 bases left between them. Germline V lookup: CDR1 SGDLS, CDR2 YYNGEE. The CDR3 covers 11 residues. CDR3 loop: CASSVGGIQFF. CDR3 bases: TGTGCCAGCAGCGTAGGAGGGATCCAGTTCTTC.

The chain couples TRBV6-5 to TRBJ2-3; TRBD2 matches 7 bases. The J segment lost 4 bases and the V segment lost 7 bases, leaving 8 bases of the junction unmatched. This CDR3 has 14 residues. CDR1 and CDR2 (germline): MNHEY, SVGAGI. CDR3 in amino acids: CASTAGDGADTQYF. In nucleotides, the CDR3 is TGTGCCAGCACGGCGGGGGACGGTGCAGATACGCAGTATTTT.

The V and J genes are TRBV29-1 and TRBJ2-5; 11 positions match TRBD1. V lost 3 bases to trimming and J lost 9 bases; unmatched junction nucleotides: 12. CDR1 is SQVTM and CDR2 is ANQGSEA in the germline V gene. This CDR3 spans 15 amino acids. This CDR3 is CSVDVGTGGLGAQYF. The CDR3 bases are TGCAGCGTTGACGTGGGGACAGGGGGTTTAGGGGCCCAGTACTTC.